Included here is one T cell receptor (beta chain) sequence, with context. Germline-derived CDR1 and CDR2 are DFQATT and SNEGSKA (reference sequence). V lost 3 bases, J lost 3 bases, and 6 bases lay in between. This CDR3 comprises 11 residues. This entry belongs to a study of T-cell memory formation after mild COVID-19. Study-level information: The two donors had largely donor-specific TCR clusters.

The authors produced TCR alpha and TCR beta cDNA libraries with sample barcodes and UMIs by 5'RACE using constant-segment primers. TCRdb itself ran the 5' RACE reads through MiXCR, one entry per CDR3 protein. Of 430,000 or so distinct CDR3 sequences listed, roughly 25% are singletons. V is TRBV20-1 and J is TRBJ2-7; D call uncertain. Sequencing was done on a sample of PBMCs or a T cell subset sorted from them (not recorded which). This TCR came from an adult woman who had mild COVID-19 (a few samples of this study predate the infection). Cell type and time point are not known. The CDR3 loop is CSASLGYEQYF. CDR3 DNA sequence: TGCAGTGCTAGTCTGGGCTACGAGCAGTACTTC.